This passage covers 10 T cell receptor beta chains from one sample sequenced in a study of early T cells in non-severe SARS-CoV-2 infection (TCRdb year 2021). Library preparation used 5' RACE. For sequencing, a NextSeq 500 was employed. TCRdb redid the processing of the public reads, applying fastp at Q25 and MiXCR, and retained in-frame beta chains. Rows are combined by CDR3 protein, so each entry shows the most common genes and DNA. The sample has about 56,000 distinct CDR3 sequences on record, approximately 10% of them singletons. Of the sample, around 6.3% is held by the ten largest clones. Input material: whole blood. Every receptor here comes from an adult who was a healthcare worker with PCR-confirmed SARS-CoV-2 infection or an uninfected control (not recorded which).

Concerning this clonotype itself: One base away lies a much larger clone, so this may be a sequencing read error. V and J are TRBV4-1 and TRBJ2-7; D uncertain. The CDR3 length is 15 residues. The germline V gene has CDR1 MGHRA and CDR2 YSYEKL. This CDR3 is CAGSQDPRYSYEQYF. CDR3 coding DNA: TGCGCCGGCAGCCAAGATCCACGATATTCCTACGAGCAGTACTTC.

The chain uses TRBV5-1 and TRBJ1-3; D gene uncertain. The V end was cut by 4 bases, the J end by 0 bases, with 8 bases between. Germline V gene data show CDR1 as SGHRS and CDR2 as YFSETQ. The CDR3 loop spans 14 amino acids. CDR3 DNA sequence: TGCGCCAGCAGCAGCGGGGTCTCTGGAAACACCATATATTTT. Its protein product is CASSSGVSGNTIYF. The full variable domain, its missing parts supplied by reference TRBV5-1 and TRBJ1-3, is KAGVTQTPRYLIKTRGQQVTLSCSPISGHRSVSWYQQTPGQGLQFLFEYFSETQRNKGNFPGRFSGRQFSNSRSEMNVSTLELGDSALYLCASSSGVSGNTIYFGEGSWLTVV.

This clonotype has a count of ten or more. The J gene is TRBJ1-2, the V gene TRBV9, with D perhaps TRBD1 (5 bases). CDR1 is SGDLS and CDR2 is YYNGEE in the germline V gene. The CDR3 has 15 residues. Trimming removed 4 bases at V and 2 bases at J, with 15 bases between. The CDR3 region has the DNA TGTGCCAGCAGCCCAAGGGGAGGAGACAACTATGGCTACACCTTC. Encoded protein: CASSPRGGDNYGYTF. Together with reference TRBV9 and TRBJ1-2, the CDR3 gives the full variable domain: DSGVTQTPKHLITATGQRVTLRCSPRSGDLSVYWYQQSLDQGLQFLIQYYNGEERAKGNILERFSAQQFPDLHSELNLSSLELGDSALYFCASSPRGGDNYGYTFGSGTRLTVV.

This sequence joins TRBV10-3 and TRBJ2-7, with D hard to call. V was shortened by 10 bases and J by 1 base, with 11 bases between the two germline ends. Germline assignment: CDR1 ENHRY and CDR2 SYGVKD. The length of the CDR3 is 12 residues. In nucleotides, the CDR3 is TGTGCCACCAGCCAGCTTTCCTACGAGCAGTACTTC. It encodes CATSQLSYEQYF.

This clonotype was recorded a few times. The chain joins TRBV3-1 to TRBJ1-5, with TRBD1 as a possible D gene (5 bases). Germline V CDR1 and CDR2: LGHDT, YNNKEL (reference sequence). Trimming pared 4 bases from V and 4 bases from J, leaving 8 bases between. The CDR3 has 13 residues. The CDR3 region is CASSPRGNQPQHF. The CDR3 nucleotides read TGTGCCAGCAGCCCACGGGGGAATCAGCCCCAGCATTTT.

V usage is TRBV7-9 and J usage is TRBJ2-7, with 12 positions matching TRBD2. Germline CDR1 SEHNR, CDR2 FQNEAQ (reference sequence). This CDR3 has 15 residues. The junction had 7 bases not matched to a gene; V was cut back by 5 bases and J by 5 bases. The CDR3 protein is CASSPTSGRTHEQYF. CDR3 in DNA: TGTGCCAGCAGCCCGACTAGCGGGAGAACCCACGAGCAGTACTTC.

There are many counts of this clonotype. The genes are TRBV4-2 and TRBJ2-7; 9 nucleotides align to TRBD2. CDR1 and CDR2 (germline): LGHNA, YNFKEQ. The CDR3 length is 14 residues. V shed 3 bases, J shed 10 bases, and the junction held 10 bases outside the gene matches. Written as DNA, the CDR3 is TGTGCCAGCAGCCAGCGAAGGACTAGCGAACTCCAGTACTTC. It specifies CASSQRRTSELQYF.

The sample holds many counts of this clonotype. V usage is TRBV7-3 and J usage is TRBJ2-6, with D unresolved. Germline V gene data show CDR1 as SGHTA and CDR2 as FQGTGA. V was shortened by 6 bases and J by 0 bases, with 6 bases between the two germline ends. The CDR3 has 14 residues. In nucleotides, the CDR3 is TGTGCCAGCAGTCGCAACTCTGGGGCCAACGTCCTGACTTTC. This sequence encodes CASSRNSGANVLTF.

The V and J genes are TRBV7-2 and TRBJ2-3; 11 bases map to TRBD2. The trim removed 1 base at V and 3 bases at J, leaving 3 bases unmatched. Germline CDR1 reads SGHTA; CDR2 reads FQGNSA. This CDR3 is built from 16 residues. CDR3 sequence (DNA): TGTGCCAGCAGCTTAGATATAGCGGGAGGGACAGATACGCAGTATTTT. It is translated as CASSLDIAGGTDTQYF.

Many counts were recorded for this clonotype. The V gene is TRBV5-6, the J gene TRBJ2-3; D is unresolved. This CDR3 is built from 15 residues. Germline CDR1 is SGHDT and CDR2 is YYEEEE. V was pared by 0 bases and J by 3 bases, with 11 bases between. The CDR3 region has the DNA TGTGCCAGCAGCTTGGTTGGTCTTGGGACAGATACGCAGTATTTT. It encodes CASSLVGLGTDTQYF.